Presented here are 5 T cell receptor beta chains from one specimen sequenced in a study of blood T cell repertoires in COVID-19. Clones were read by immunoSEQ multiplex PCR, and TCRdb kept only the in-frame ones, dropping some. The sample consists of a few hundred thousand clones, 91% of them appearing once. The sequenced sample was peripheral blood. Source of these receptors: a person in their late teens or twenties with COVID-19, enrolled during active disease.

The gene calls are TRBV5-1 and TRBJ2-3, with 11 bases matching TRBD2. Germline values: CDR1 SGHRS, CDR2 YFSETQ. Germline trimming cut 3 bases from V and 13 bases from J; bases unmatched to any gene: 16. The CDR3 has 16 residues. DNA of the CDR3: TGCGCCAGCAGCTCCGGACAACTAGCGGGAGAATTGCGGGAGTATTTT. Amino acids: CASSSGQLAGELREYF.

This rearrangement joins TRBV19 to TRBJ1-1; 7 nucleotides line up with TRBD1. The CDR3 has 12 residues. Trimming at V came to 7 bases and at J to 3 bases, leaving 2 bases not matched to a gene. Germline V gene sequence: CDR1 LNHDA, CDR2 SQIVND (reference sequence). Here the CDR3 reads CASNRGDTEAFF. In DNA, the CDR3 is TGTGCCAGTAACAGGGGTGACACTGAAGCTTTCTTT.

V is TRBV3-1 (or the pseudogene TRBV3-2) and J is TRBJ1-2; D might be TRBD1 (5 bases). This CDR3 region has 14 residues. Per the germline V gene, CDR1 is LGHDT and CDR2 is YNNKEL (reference sequence). The germline V and J ends were trimmed by 4 bases and 4 bases, with 13 bases remaining between them. CDR3 sequence reads: CASSPSQGTYGYTF. The CDR3, as DNA: TGTGCCAGCAGCCCCTCGCAGGGAACCTATGGCTACACCTTC.

This clone has only a few counts. This chain uses TRBV7-2 with TRBJ1-1; 7 bases align to TRBD1. CDR1 is SGHTA, CDR2 FQGNSA, per germline. The CDR3 spans 15 residues. V gave up 6 bases and J gave up 1 base; unmatched junction bases: 8. The CDR3 is CASRPTGPGNTEAFF. CDR3 coding DNA: TGTGCCAGCAGGCCGACAGGGCCGGGGAACACTGAAGCTTTCTTT.

This chain links TRBV11-2 with TRBJ2-2; 11 bases line up with TRBD2. Per the germline V gene, CDR1 is SGHAT and CDR2 is FQNNGV. V was pared by 10 bases and J by 2 bases, with 6 bases of the junction left unmatched. The CDR3 extends over 15 amino acids. The CDR3 DNA reads TGTGCCATCTCGGGACTAGCGGAAAACACCGGGGAGCTGTTTTTT. Residues: CAISGLAENTGELFF.